This T cell receptor beta chain is from a study of blood T cell repertoires in COVID-19. Study-wide background: Spain, Italy and the United States supplied samples that represented acute and convalescent COVID-19. Sample material is recorded as cDNA or gDNA derived from T cells, B-cell-depleted T cells, or PBMCs.

Germline trimming cut 6 bases from V and 5 bases from J; bases unmatched to any gene: 4. Germline V gene lookup returns CDR1 LGHDT and CDR2 YNNKEL (reference sequence). The CDR3 sequence is 14 residues long. Per the study methods: From reference gene primer amplification, estimates of nucleated cell counts were derived. Here immunoSEQ multiplex PCR was the method, and the copy in TCRdb shows in-frame clones only, minus some. D and trimming come from the DNA, and the V and J calls and clone size come from that table. The repertoire holds some 140,000 clones, approximately 85% seen once, with 0.63% in the top ten.

The sequence was collected from a man between 60 and 75 years old with COVID-19, enrolled during active disease. Source material: peripheral blood. This chain joins TRBV3-1 (or the pseudogene TRBV3-2) and TRBJ1-5, with TRBD1 matching over 10 bases. This CDR3 reads CASSPTGGYQPQHF. CDR3 bases: TGTGCCAGCAGTCCGACAGGGGGCTATCAGCCCCAGCATTTT.